These T cell receptor beta chains were read from a single sample in a study of blood T cells in healthy people across ages. Via MiXCR, TCRdb re-called the 5' RACE reads, giving one row per CDR3 protein. Here the sample spans 1.5 million to 2 million distinct CDR3 sequences, approximately 28% being singletons. Sequencing input: blood. The receptor set was obtained from a woman aged 25 to 45 in good health. Each CDR3 is given with its conserved first and last residue. D genes are given only for firm matches. The size entry is marked missing in some rows and otherwise reads once, few, many or a size class.

12 TRBJ1-1 many NA TRBV12-3/TRBV12-4 CASSFGNTEAFF TGTGCCAGCAGCTTCGGGAACACTGAAGCTTTCTTT
16 TRBJ2-3 NA NA TRBV27 CASSLSQVGGWVTQYF TGTGCCAGCAGTTTATCCCAAGTCGGTGGATGGGTCACGCAGTATTTT
16 TRBJ2-5 many TRBD2 TRBV5-1 CASSLGPSGGQETQYF TGCGCCAGCAGCTTGGGCCCATCGGGGGGTCAGGAGACCCAGTACTTC
11 TRBJ2-7 many NA TRBV7-2 CASSLSQVQYF TGTGCCAGCAGCTTATCTCAGGTGCAGTACTTC
14 TRBJ2-5 few NA TRBV27 CASRPIGSGETQYF TGTGCCAGCAGGCCTATAGGGTCAGGGGAGACCCAGTACTTC
14 TRBJ2-7 NA NA TRBV9 CASSVEMAHNEQYF TGTGCCAGCAGCGTAGAAATGGCCCACAATGAGCAGTACTTC
13 TRBJ2-4 few TRBD2 TRBV5-1 CASSLETSAEQYF TGCGCCAGCAGCTTGGAGACTAGCGCTGAGCAGTACTTC
16 TRBJ2-1 NA TRBD2 TRBV7-2 CASSPGLAGGINEQFF TGTGCCAGCAGCCCGGGACTAGCGGGAGGAATAAATGAGCAGTTCTTC
16 TRBJ2-2 few NA TRBV6-6 CASILAGGKPTGELFF NA
15 TRBJ2-3 few NA TRBV5-1 CTSSLRDIRGDTQYF TGCACCAGCAGCCTCCGGGACATCCGAGGAGATACGCAGTATTTT
15 TRBJ1-1 NA NA TRBV5-1 CASSPSQQPNTEAFF TGCGCCAGCAGCCCCTCGCAACAGCCGAACACTGAAGCTTTCTTT
16 TRBJ2-7 NA TRBD1 TRBV6-5 CASSLAGTGYHNEQYF TGTGCCAGCAGCTTGGCCGGGACAGGGTATCACAATGAGCAGTACTTC
15 TRBJ2-7 NA TRBD2 TRBV20-1 CSATVSLAGSYEQYF TGCAGTGCTACAGTTTCACTAGCGGGATCCTACGAGCAGTACTTC
13 TRBJ1-5 few NA TRBV10-3 CAISAGDGQPQHF TGTGCCATCAGTGCGGGGGACGGTCAGCCCCAGCATTTT
16 TRBJ1-4 NA TRBD1 TRBV27 CANSSTTGGLNEKLFF TGTGCCAACAGCTCTACAACAGGGGGTCTGAATGAAAAACTGTTTTTT
15 TRBJ1-5 NA NA TRBV20-1 CSARGGLGSNQPQHF TGCAGTGCTAGAGGGGGGTTGGGGAGCAATCAGCCCCAGCATTTT
13 TRBJ2-7 many TRBD2 TRBV7-2 CASSARTRGEQYF TGTGCCAGCAGCGCCCGGACTAGGGGCGAGCAGTACTTC
11 TRBJ2-3 NA NA TRBV20-1 CSAMKGDTQYF TGCAGCGCTATGAAAGGAGATACGCAGTATTTT
13 TRBJ2-7 NA NA TRBV6-6 CATAGGGVYKQYF TGTGCCACCGCTGGGGGGGGCGTCTACAAGCAGTACTTC
15 TRBJ1-5 few TRBD1 TRBV27 CASSLSGTGGQPQHF TGTGCCAGCAGTTTATCCGGGACAGGGGGTCAGCCCCAGCATTTT
15 TRBJ2-7 NA NA TRBV7-9 CASSYTGTINDEQYF TGTGCCAGCAGCTACACCGGGACCATAAACGACGAGCAGTACTTC
18 TRBJ2-1 NA TRBD2 TRBV5-1 CASSLDGRAPSSYNEQFF TGCGCCAGCAGCTTGGACGGGAGGGCCCCGAGCTCCTACAATGAGCAGTTCTTC
15 TRBJ1-6 NA TRBD1 TRBV5-1 CASRQDRVNNSPLHF TGCGCCAGCAGACAGGACAGGGTAAATAATTCACCCCTCCACTTT
14 TRBJ2-1 NA TRBD1 TRBV29-1 CSVEATGSYNEQFF TGCAGCGTTGAAGCGACAGGGTCCTACAATGAGCAGTTCTTC
12 TRBJ2-7 NA NA TRBV18 CASLGRGGEQYF TGTGCCAGCCTCGGACGGGGAGGCGAGCAGTACTTC
15 TRBJ2-7 few NA TRBV5-1 CASRGDLAGYYEQYF TGCGCCAGCAGGGGAGATTTGGCGGGTTACTACGAGCAGTACTTC
15 TRBJ1-1 few NA TRBV12-3/TRBV12-4 CASSLREWVNTEAFF TGTGCCAGCAGTTTAAGAGAGTGGGTGAACACTGAAGCTTTCTTT
14 TRBJ1-2 many NA TRBV10-2 CASSESNRRDGYTF TGCGCCAGCAGTGAGTCGAACAGGAGGGATGGCTACACCTTC
15 TRBJ2-7 NA TRBD1 TRBV18 CAGSSGQGVYYEQYF TGTGCCGGCTCATCGGGACAGGGGGTTTACTACGAGCAGTACTTC
17 TRBJ2-1 many NA TRBV29-1 CSVEGPSGRGRRNEQFF TGCAGCGTTGAAGGACCATCGGGGAGGGGGCGTCGCAATGAGCAGTTCTTC
13 TRBJ1-2 few NA TRBV2 CASSAGLGYGYTF TGTGCCAGCAGCGCAGGGTTGGGATATGGCTACACCTTC
12 TRBJ2-2 NA NA TRBV12-3/TRBV12-4 CASSRAYGELFF TGTGCCAGCAGTAGGGCCTACGGGGAGCTGTTTTTT
14 TRBJ2-5 many NA TRBV5-5 CASSLHQTAETQYF TGTGCCAGCAGCTTGCACCAAACGGCGGAGACCCAGTACTTC
14 TRBJ2-5 few NA TRBV5-1 CASSLSGSVETQYF TGCGCCAGCAGCTTGAGCGGGTCAGTGGAGACCCAGTACTTC
13 TRBJ2-4 NA TRBD2 TRBV11-2 CASSSIRVGLVYF TGTGCCAGCAGCTCAATAAGGGTGGGACTAGTGTACTTC
15 TRBJ2-1 few NA TRBV5-1 CASSFAGAHYNEQFF TGCGCCAGCAGCTTTGCGGGGGCCCATTACAATGAGCAGTTCTTC
13 TRBJ2-1 NA NA TRBV3-1 CASSGHRVNEQFF TGTGCCAGCAGCGGGCACAGGGTCAATGAGCAGTTCTTC
16 TRBJ1-6 NA TRBD1 TRBV6-2/TRBV6-3 CASKQDPGQRNLPLHF TGTGCCAGCAAACAAGATCCGGGACAGCGAAATTTACCCCTCCACTTT
17 TRBJ2-3 NA NA TRBV7-2 CASSLGGTPASTDTQYF TGTGCCAGCAGCTTAGGTGGGACTCCAGCTAGCACAGATACGCAGTATTTT
11 TRBJ2-1 few NA TRBV2 CASGGGDEQFF TGTGCCAGCGGAGGGGGGGATGAGCAGTTCTTC
15 TRBJ1-2 NA TRBD1 TRBV5-1 CASSSTGGDNYGYTF TGCGCCAGCAGCTCAACAGGGGGCGATAACTATGGCTACACCTTC
16 TRBJ2-7 few TRBD1 TRBV2 CASSERENRGRYEQYF TGTGCCAGCAGTGAAAGGGAAAACAGGGGGAGGTACGAGCAGTACTTC
12 TRBJ2-5 many NA TRBV28 CASSLRGSKQYF TGTGCCAGCAGTTTAAGAGGGAGCAAGCAGTACTTC
15 TRBJ2-1 few TRBD2 TRBV9 CASSGELAGYNEQFF TGTGCCAGCAGCGGGGAACTAGCGGGTTACAATGAGCAGTTCTTC
15 TRBJ2-7 many TRBD2 TRBV29-1 CSVEIRQAGVGEQYF TGCAGCGTTGAGATCCGTCAAGCGGGAGTAGGAGAGCAGTACTTC
15 TRBJ2-7 once TRBD2 TRBV5-1 CATTPGSGGAGEQYF TGCGCCACCACCCCAGGGAGCGGGGGGGCCGGCGAGCAGTACTTC
14 TRBJ2-3 few TRBD1 TRBV24-1 CATKGAANTDTQYF TGTGCCACCAAGGGGGCAGCGAACACAGATACGCAGTATTTT
18 TRBJ2-5 NA TRBD2 TRBV7-2 CASSLSPTGTSGRETQYF TGTGCCAGCAGCCTATCACCAACCGGGACTAGCGGGAGAGAGACCCAGTACTTC
17 TRBJ2-3 NA TRBD2 TRBV25-1 CASSPNPGLAGADTQYF TGTGCCAGCAGTCCCAACCCCGGACTAGCGGGAGCAGATACGCAGTATTTT
13 TRBJ1-1 many NA TRBV6-5 CASFIMGGTEAFF TGTGCCAGCTTCATCATGGGGGGCACTGAAGCTTTCTTT
15 TRBJ2-7 NA TRBD2 TRBV28 CTSSFSSGSSYEQYF TGTACCAGCAGTTTCTCTAGCGGGAGCTCCTACGAGCAGTACTTC
13 TRBJ2-7 few NA TRBV5-1 CASSFGPIYEQYF TGCGCCAGCAGCTTCGGACCTATATACGAGCAGTACTTC
15 TRBJ2-1 NA TRBD2 TRBV12-3/TRBV12-4 CASSLYSGRSDEQFF TGTGCCAGCAGTTTATATAGCGGGAGGTCGGATGAGCAGTTCTTC
12 TRBJ1-5 NA NA TRBV10-1 CARALVRQPQHF TGCGCCAGGGCCCTGGTTCGCCAGCCCCAGCATTTT
17 TRBJ2-3 few TRBD2 TRBV10-3 CAISERPSGGSADTQYF TGTGCCATCAGTGAGAGGCCTAGCGGGGGGAGTGCAGATACGCAGTATTTT
15 TRBJ2-6 NA NA TRBV29-1 CSVEVGISGANVLTF TGCAGCGTTGAAGTAGGAATCTCTGGGGCCAACGTCCTGACTTTC
12 TRBJ2-7 few NA TRBV29-1 CSVGLESGGQYF TGCAGCGTTGGGTTGGAGTCCGGAGGGCAGTACTTC
15 TRBJ2-1 few NA TRBV27 CASSRVGGPYNEQFF TGTGCCAGCAGTAGGGTGGGGGGGCCCTACAATGAGCAGTTCTTC
14 TRBJ1-2 NA NA TRBV11-2 CASSPLQGPYGYTF TGTGCCAGCAGCCCTCTTCAGGGGCCCTATGGCTACACCTTC